This paragraph reports one TCR beta chain. Its antigen is unidentified. This CDR3 is also generated by other DNA sequences in the sample. V lost 5 bases, J lost 4 bases, and 6 bases lay in between. Germline V gives CDR1 MNHNY, CDR2 SVGAGI (reference sequence). This CDR3 spans 11 amino acids. The study drew its donors from healthy HIV-negative adults without recent acute infections or vaccinations. The data belong to a study of shared clonotypes between healthy human individuals. Study-wide background: Aged between 18 and 49, the donors were two women and a few men. Study findings and constraints: Limitation of the genetic and exposure-history diversity represented came from the few donors.

Approximately 220 ng DNA, about 30,000 T cell genomes, went into each sorted-subset replicate PCR. Repertoires were generated with immunoSEQ multiplex PCR, while TCRdb's copy carries only in-frame clones and drops some. The sample comprises around 2.5 million clones, 93% of which are singletons, and approximately 0.35% rests with the top ten. The sample consisted of naive CD4+ T cells from PBMCs. Subset meaning: CD45RA+ positively selected. The chain carries TRBV6-6 and TRBJ2-7; no clear D. The source of this sequence is a young man in good health. Some clones in this sample may be carry-over from other donors' samples. In DNA form, the CDR3 reads TGTGCCAGCAGTGCCTATTACGAGCAGTACTTC. Translation: CASSAYYEQYF.